The table lists the clone carrying this TCR beta chain with a count of one. This entry belongs to a study of blood T cell repertoires in COVID-19. Study summary: The origin of the acute and convalescent COVID-19 samples was the United States, Italy and Spain. From T cells, B-cell-depleted T cells, or PBMCs came the material, which was cDNA or gDNA.

Original data processing: Researchers report that nucleated cell counts were estimated from reference gene primer amplification. The table came from immunoSEQ multiplex PCR; TCRdb's copy has only in-frame clones and leaves some out. The DNA was the basis for D and trimming; V, J and clone size are from that table. Counted here are about 160,000 clones, roughly 80% occurring once; the ten biggest clones make up roughly 2%. V was clipped by 3 bases and J by 7 bases; unmatched bases: 10. CDR1 is ENHRY and CDR2 is SYGVKD in the germline V gene. The CDR3 is made up of 16 amino acids. Sequenced input: peripheral blood. The chain joins TRBV10-3 to TRBJ2-2; 8 bases are a match to TRBD2. This sequence originates from an older man with acute or convalescent COVID-19. The CDR3 spells CAISEPRGLGNGELFF. The CDR3 DNA sequence: TGTGCCATCAGTGAACCCAGGGGACTAGGGAACGGGGAGCTGTTTTTT.